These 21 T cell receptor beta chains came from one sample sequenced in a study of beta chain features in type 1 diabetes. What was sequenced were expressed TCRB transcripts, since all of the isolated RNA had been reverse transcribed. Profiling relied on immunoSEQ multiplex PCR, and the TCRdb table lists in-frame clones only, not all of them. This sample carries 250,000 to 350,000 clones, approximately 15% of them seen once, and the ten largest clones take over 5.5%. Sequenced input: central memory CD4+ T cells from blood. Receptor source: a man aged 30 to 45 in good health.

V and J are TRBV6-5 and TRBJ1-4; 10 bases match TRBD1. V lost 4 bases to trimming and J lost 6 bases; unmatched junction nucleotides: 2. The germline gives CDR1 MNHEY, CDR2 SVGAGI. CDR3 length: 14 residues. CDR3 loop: CASSSGTGDEKLFF. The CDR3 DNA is TGTGCCAGCAGTTCCGGGACAGGGGATGAAAAACTGTTTTTT.

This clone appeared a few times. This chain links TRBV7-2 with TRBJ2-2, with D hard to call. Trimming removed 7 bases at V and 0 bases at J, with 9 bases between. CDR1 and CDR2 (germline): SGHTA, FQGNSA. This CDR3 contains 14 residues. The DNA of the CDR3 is TGTGCCAGCATCAAGAGTGCGAACACCGGGGAGCTGTTTTTT. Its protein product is CASIKSANTGELFF.

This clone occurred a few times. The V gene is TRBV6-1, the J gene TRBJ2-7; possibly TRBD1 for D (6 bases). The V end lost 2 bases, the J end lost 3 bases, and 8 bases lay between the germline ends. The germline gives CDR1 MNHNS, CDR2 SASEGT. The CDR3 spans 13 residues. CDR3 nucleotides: TGTGCCAGCAGTGAACTACAGGGCTACGAGCAGTACGTC. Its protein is CASSELQGYEQYV.

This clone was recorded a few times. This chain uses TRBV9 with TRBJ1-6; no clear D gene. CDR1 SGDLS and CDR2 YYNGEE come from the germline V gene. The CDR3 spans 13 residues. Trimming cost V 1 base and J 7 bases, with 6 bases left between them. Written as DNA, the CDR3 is TGTGCCAGCAGCGTATTAGGAAATTCACCCCTCCACTTT. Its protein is CASSVLGNSPLHF.

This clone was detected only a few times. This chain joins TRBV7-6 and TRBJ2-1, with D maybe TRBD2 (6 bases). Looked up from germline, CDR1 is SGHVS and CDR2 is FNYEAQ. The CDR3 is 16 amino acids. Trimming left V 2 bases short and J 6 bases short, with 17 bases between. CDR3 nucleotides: TGTGCCAGCAGCTTAAAGCTCCGGGGGAGAGGCAATGAGCAGTTCTTC. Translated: CASSLKLRGRGNEQFF.

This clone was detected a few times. CDR3 loop: CASSIEVGYEQYF. CDR3 nucleotide sequence: TGCGCCAGCTCGATCGAGGTCGGGTACGAGCAGTACTTC. The chain joins TRBV5-1 to TRBJ2-7; D is unresolved. The CDR3 has 13 amino acids. Germline-derived CDR1 and CDR2 are SGHRS and YFSETQ. V lost 7 bases to trimming and J lost 4 bases, with 15 bases between them. The whole variable domain, remainder taken from reference TRBV5-1 and TRBJ2-7, is KAGVTQTPRYLIKTRGQQVTLSCSPISGHRSVSWYQQTPGQGLQFLFEYFSETQRNKGNFPGRFSGRQFSNSRSEMNVSTLELGDSALYLCASSIEVGYEQYFGPGTRLTVT.

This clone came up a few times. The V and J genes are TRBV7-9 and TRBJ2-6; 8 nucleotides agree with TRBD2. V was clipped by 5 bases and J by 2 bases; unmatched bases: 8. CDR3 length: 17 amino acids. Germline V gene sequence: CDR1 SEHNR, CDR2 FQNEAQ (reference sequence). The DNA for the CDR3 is TGTGCCAGCAGCCCCCCGGGGGGGGCGCCTGGGGCCAACGTCCTGACTTTC. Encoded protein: CASSPPGGAPGANVLTF.

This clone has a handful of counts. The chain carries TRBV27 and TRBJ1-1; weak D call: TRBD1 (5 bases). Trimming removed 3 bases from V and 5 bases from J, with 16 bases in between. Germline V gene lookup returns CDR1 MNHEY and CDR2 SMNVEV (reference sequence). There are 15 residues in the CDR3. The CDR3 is CASSFSLTGGTEAFF. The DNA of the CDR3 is TGTGCCAGCAGTTTTTCCCTTACCGGGGGGACTGAAGCTTTCTTT.

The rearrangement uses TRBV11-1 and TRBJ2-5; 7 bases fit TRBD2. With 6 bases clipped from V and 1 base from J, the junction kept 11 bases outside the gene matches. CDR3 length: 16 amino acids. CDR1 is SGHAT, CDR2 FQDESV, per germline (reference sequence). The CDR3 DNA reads TGTGCCAGCAGTCCCGTGGCCCTAGCGGTCCAAGAGACCCAGTACTTC. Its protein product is CASSPVALAVQETQYF.

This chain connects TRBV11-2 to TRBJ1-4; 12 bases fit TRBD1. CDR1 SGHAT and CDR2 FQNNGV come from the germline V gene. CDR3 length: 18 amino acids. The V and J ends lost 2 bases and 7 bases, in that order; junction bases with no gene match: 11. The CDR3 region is CASSLSGTGGAYGEKLFF. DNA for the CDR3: TGTGCCAGCAGCTTATCTGGGACAGGGGGCGCTTATGGTGAAAAACTGTTTTTT.

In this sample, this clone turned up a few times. The CDR3 sequence: CASSETTPPNNEQFF. The CDR3, as DNA: TGTGCCAGCAGCGAGACAACGCCCCCAAACAATGAGCAGTTCTTC. The gene calls are TRBV11-3 and TRBJ2-1; D ambiguous. The V gene's germline CDR1 is SGHNT and CDR2 YENEEA. V was cut by 5 bases and J by 5 bases, with 16 bases left in between. The CDR3 is made up of 15 amino acids.

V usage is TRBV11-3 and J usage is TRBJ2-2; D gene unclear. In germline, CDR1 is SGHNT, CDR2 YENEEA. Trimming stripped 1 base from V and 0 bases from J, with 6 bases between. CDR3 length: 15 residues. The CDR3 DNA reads TGTGCCAGCAGCTTAGGAAGGGCGAACACCGGGGAGCTGTTTTTT. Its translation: CASSLGRANTGELFF.

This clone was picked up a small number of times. The CDR3 nucleotides read TGTGCCAGCAGCTCCCATAGGGATACGCAGTATTTT. Its protein is CASSSHRDTQYF. The chain is built from TRBV7-2 and TRBJ2-3; D remains ambiguous. The CDR3 covers 12 residues. V lost 4 bases and J lost 6, with 8 bases in between. CDR1 is SGHTA, CDR2 FQGNSA, per germline.

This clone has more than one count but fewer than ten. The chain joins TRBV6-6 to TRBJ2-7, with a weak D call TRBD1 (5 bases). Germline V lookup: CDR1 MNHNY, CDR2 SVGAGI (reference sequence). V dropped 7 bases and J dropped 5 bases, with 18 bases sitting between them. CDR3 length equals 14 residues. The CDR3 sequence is CASTPVGRVHEQYF. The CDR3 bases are TGTGCCAGCACTCCTGTTGGCAGGGTACACGAGCAGTACTTC.

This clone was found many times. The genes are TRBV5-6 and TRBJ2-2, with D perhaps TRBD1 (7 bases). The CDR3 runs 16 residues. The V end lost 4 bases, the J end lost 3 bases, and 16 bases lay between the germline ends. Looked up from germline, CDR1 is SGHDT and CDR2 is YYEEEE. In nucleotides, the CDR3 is TGTGCCAGCAGCCCGCGGGGAAGGGGGCACACCGGGGAGCTGTTTTTT. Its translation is CASSPRGRGHTGELFF.

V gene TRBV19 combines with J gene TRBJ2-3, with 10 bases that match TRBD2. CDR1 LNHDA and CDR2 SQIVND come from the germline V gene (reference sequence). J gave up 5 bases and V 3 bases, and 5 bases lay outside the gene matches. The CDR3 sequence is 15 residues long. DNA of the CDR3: TGTGCCAGTAGTATGTCCGCTAGCGGGAGAGATACGCAGTATTTT. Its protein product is CASSMSASGRDTQYF.

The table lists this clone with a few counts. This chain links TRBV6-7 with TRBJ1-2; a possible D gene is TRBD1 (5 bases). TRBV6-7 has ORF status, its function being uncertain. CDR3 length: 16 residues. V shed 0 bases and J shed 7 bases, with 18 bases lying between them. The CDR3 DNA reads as TGTGCCAGCAGTTACTCGCCACGAGGGGCTCGTGGTGGCTACACCTTC. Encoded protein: CASSYSPRGARGGYTF.

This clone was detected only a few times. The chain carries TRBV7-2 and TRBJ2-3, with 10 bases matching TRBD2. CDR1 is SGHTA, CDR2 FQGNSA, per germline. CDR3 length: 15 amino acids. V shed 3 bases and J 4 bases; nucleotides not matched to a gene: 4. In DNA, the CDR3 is TGTGCCAGCAGCTTGTTAGCGGGAGGATCAGATACGCAGTATTTT. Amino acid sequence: CASSLLAGGSDTQYF.

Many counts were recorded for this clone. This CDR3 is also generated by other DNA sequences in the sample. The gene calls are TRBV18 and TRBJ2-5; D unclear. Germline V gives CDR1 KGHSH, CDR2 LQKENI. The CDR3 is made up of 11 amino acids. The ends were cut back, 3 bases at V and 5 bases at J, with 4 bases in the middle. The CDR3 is CASSPSETQYF. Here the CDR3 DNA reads TGTGCCAGCTCACCTTCGGAGACCCAGTACTTC.

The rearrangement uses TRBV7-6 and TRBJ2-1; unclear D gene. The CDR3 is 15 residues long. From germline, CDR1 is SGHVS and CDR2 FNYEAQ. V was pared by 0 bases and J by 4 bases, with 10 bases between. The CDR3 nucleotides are TGTGCCAGCAGCTTAGCCTTGGGCCTATACAATGAGCAGTTCTTC. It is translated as CASSLALGLYNEQFF.

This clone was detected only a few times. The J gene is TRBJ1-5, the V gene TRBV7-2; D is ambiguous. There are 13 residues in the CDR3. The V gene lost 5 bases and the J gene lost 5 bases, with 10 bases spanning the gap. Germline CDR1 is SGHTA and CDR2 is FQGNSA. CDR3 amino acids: CASSQNKDQPQHF. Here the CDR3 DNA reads TGTGCCAGCAGCCAGAACAAGGATCAGCCCCAGCATTTT.